This TCR beta chain was captured in a study of blood T cell repertoires in COVID-19 (dated by TCRdb to 2018 to 2020). At the level of the whole study: Samples covering the acute and convalescent phases of COVID-19 were provided by collaborators in the United States, Italy and Spain. The repertoires were made available in a free public database intended to serve as a resource for research on the immune response to SARS-CoV-2. Sample metadata almost always included a de-identified subject ID, COVID-19 status, age in years and sex. Where available, HLA class I and class II types were obtained from metadata supplied by the sample provider rather than from assay-based typing. The samples were drawn from two sources: the first 160 participants of the ongoing ImmuneRACE study, and 1,254 subjects contributed by 6 global collaborators. Deeply sampled blood TCRbeta repertoires from subjects exposed to, actively infected with, or recovered from COVID-19 were included in the dataset. The prospective study material was composed of cDNA or gDNA derived from T cells, B-cell-depleted T cells, or PBMCs.

What the work shows at the level of the full study, not this receptor alone: Clinical and demographic metadata were provided uncurated, with the amount varying by source and participant.

From its cysteine to its phenylalanine, the CDR3 spans 15 amino acids. Only the CDR3 DNA stays, 45 bases, in frame from base 1. According to the germline V gene, CDR1 reads SGHDT and CDR2 reads YYEEEE. Germline trimming: 5 bases from V, 9 bases from J; junction bases outside gene matches: 16. In regard to this clone: This clone's antigen is unknown. Per-base quality was not reported, and no clone a single base away is much larger than it.

In the prospective study, participants were about 18 to 95 years old, resided in 24 geographic areas of the United States, and were enrolled through a virtual design. In the prospective study, participants were assigned to cohorts based on the clinical history participants reported in a screening survey and a study questionnaire. In the prospective study, whole blood, serum and a nasopharyngeal or oropharyngeal swab were collected from each participant by mobile phlebotomists. Additional blood draws and questionnaires over an approximately two-month period could optionally be provided by prospective study participants. Blood samples from the prospective study were shipped frozen or at room temperature prior to DNA extraction. The immunoSEQ Assay, a bias-controlled multiplex PCR, was used to amplify TCRbeta CDR3 regions from genomic DNA. As for the original processing: Within the assay, amplification of reference gene primers was used to estimate how many nucleated cells each sample contained. To quantify the absolute abundance of each unique TCRbeta CDR3 rearrangement, sequence reads were collapsed and filtered. For each sample, productive Simpson clonality was calculated as the square root of Simpson's diversity index across productive rearrangements. TCRdb retrieved this table from immuneACCESS and kept in-frame rearrangements only. Not all clones are present; in checked studies, unresolved V genes account for under half, and no reason is known for the remainder. That table furnishes V, J and clone size, whereas the DNA furnished D and trimming. Present in this sample are over 350,000 clones, more than 75% of which were seen just once. More than 0.9% of the sample is taken by the ten largest.

The sample comprised PBMCs or T cells enriched from blood (not recorded which). In this chain, TRBV5-6 is recombined with TRBJ1-2; 7 central nucleotides agree with TRBD1. The receptor comes from a woman younger than 45 with acute COVID-19. CDR3 loop: CASRGPGQTYVRYTF. In nucleotides, the sequence is TGTGCCAGCAGGGGACCGGGACAGACCTACGTTCGCTACACCTTC.